This paragraph covers one TCR beta chain sequence. It was 200 to 250 ng DNA, around 32,000 T cell genomes, that sorted-subset replicate PCRs used. Assay: immunoSEQ multiplex PCR; the TCRdb copy retains only in-frame clones and omits some. The table has roughly 1,100,000 clones, about 70% seen once. The sample is drawn from a study of shared clonotypes between healthy human individuals. Trimming took 3 bases from V and 4 from J, leaving 18 bases between them. The CDR3 contains 16 residues. The germline gives CDR1 LNHDA, CDR2 SQIVND (reference sequence). The sample was memory CD4+ T cells sorted from blood. Subset described: CD45RA-negative fraction. This TCR was sampled from a man in his late teens or twenties in good health. The genes are TRBV19 and TRBJ1-2, with D possibly being TRBD1 (5 bases). The CDR3 DNA reads as TGTGCCAGTAGTATCGGCGACGTACGGGGGACCTATGGCTACACCTTC. It translates to CASSIGDVRGTYGYTF.